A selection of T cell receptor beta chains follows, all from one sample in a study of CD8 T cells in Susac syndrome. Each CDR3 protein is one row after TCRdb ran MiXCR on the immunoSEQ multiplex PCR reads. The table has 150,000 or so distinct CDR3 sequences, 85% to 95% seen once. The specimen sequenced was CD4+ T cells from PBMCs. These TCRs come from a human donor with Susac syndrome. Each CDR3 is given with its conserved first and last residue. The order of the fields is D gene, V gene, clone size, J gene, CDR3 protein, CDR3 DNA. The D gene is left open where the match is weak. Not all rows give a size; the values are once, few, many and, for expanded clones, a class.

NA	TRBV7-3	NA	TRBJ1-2	CASSPGGGLTF	TGTGCCAGCAGCCCCGGCGGGGGGCTCACCTTC
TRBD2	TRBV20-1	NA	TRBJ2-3	CSVNRPSGGARTDTQYF	TGCAGTGTTAATAGGCCTAGCGGGGGGGCTCGCACAGATACGCAGTATTTT
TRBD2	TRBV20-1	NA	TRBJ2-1	CSASPWRGGSENEQFF	TGCAGTGCTAGCCCCTGGCGGGGGGGCTCGGAAAATGAGCAGTTCTTC
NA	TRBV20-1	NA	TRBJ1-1	CSARGVQRVEAFF	TGCAGTGCTAGAGGGGTCCAGCGAGTTGAAGCTTTCTTT
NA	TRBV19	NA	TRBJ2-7	CASSKSQLAYEQYF	TGTGCCAGTAGTAAATCTCAACTAGCCTACGAGCAGTACTTC
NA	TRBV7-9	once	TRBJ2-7	CASSSQVYEQYF	TGTGCCAGCAGCTCACAGGTGTACGAGCAGTACTTC
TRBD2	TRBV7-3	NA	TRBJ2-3	CASSRSGGADTQYF	TGTGCCAGCAGTCGTAGCGGGGGGGCGGATACGCAGTATTTT
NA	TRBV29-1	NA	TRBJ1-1	CSVLKTDTEAFF	TGCAGCGTCCTGAAGACAGACACTGAAGCTTTCTTT
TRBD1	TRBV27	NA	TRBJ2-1	CASSDRGRNEQFF	TGTGCCAGCAGCGACAGGGGACGTAATGAGCAGTTCTTC
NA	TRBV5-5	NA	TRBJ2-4	CASSSSGTAKNIQYF	TGTGCCAGCAGCTCCTCCGGGACAGCCAAAAACATTCAGTACTTC
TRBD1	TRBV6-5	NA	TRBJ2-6	CASSSLQWTGSGANVLTF	TGTGCCAGCAGTTCTCTCCAATGGACAGGGTCTGGGGCCAACGTCCTGACTTTC
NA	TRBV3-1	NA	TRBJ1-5	CASSQSNQPQHF	TGTGCCAGCAGCCAAAGTAATCAGCCCCAGCATTTT
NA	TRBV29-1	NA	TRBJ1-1	CSVYTGGTEAFF	TGCAGCGTATACACGGGGGGCACTGAAGCTTTCTTT
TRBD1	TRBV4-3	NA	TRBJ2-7	CASSPGDSGYEQYF	TGCGCCAGCAGCCCAGGGGACAGCGGCTACGAGCAGTACTTC
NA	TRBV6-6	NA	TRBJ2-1	CASLGESYNEQFF	TGTGCCTCATTGGGGGAGTCCTACAATGAGCAGTTCTTC
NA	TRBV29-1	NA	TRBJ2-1	CSVDRANEQFF	TGCAGCGTTGATCGAGCTAATGAGCAGTTCTTC
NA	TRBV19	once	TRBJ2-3	CASSGRWNTQYF	TGTGCCAGTAGTGGAAGGTGGAATACGCAGTATTTT
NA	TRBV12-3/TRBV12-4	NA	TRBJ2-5	CASRVRETQYF	TGTGCCAGCAGAGTCCGGGAGACCCAGTACTTC
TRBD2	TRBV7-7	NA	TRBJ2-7	CASSWGGMDYEQYF	TGTGCCAGCAGCTGGGGAGGGATGGATTACGAGCAGTACTTC
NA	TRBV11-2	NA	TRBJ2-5	CASIRRGESGETQYF	TGTGCCAGCATAAGAAGGGGGGAGAGTGGGGAGACCCAGTACTTC
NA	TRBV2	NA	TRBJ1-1	CASSEIRAAIEAFF	TGTGCCAGCAGTGAAATCAGGGCCGCAATTGAAGCTTTCTTT
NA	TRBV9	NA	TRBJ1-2	CASSGRQASNYGYTF	TGTGCCAGCAGCGGACGACAGGCCTCCAACTATGGCTACACCTTC
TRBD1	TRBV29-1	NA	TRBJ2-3	CSAVSPGQGTDTQYF	TGCAGCGCTGTGAGTCCGGGACAGGGCACAGATACGCAGTATTTT
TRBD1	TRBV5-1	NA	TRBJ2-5	CASRGVGDSETQYF	TGCGCCAGCAGGGGTGTTGGGGACAGCGAGACCCAGTACTTC